This T cell receptor (beta chain) stems from a study of response to subunit inactivated influenza vaccine. Trimming cost V 3 bases and J 1 base, with 8 bases left between them. The CDR3 runs 14 residues. Overall study findings and caveats: Every seasonal influenza vaccination brings in few new T cells, the authors suggested.

Via MiXCR, TCRdb re-called the RT-PCR reads, giving one row per CDR3 protein. Of more than 550,000 distinct CDR3 sequences listed, approximately 12% are singletons. There are many counts of this clonotype. Its antigen is still unknown. The starting material was PBMCs from blood, obtained on the day of vaccination. This clonotype originated in a man aged 45 to 65 who received an inactivated influenza vaccine. The gene calls are TRBV12-3 or TRBV12-4 and TRBJ2-3; possibly TRBD2 for D (5 bases). The CDR3 loop reads CASSLFGGTDTQYF. In DNA form, the CDR3 reads TGTGCCAGCAGTTTGTTCGGGGGCACAGATACGCAGTATTTT.